Sequencing of this T cell receptor (beta chain) was carried out in a study of T cell repertoires in cytomegalovirus infection (dated by TCRdb to about 2019). Broadly, across the study: Donor HLA type was relevant to the analysis, because carriage of CMV infection together with the matching HLA type was indicated by public TCR beta signatures. Summary of the overall study and its limitations: Cumulative frequency of public TCR beta family members discriminated carriers of CMV infection plus the relevant HLA type in this cohort and an independent approximately 350-donor cohort. The ex vivo response was dominated by HLA-C-restricted CMV-specific TCR beta clonotypes, which also provided the single most frequent clonotype in two of eight donors.

The instrument given in TCRdb is Illumina HiSeq 1500. Using fastp at Q25 and MiXCR, TCRdb reprocessed the public reads and kept productive beta chains. Every distinct CDR3 protein forms one entry, paired with its most common genes and DNA. This sample comprises tens of thousands of distinct CDR3 sequences, around 30% of them detected only once. The ten largest make up around three quarters of the sample. The CDR3 runs 14 residues from the cysteine to the phenylalanine. The read is trimmed to its CDR3 DNA, 42 bases read in frame from base 1. The junction shows trimming of 4 bases on V and 2 bases on J, and the gene matches do not reach 1 base of it. The germline V gene sets CDR1 to SGHVS and CDR2 to FQNEAQ. As regards this clonotype: It has no known antigen specificity. No base quality information exists; no much larger clone differs at one position.

The chain was built from TRBV7-8 and TRBJ2-5; TRBD1 fits 10 bases in the junction. The receptor was isolated from a human donor in good health (CMV status not recorded). Some clones in this sample may be carry-over from other donors' samples. Sequencing was done on a sample of PBMCs, sequenced either directly or after in vitro stimulation (not recorded which). In nucleotides, the sequence is TGTGCCAGCAGCTCGGGACAGGGGCAAGAGACCCAGTACTTC. It encodes CASSSGQGQETQYF.